The T cell receptor beta chain under discussion was sequenced for a study of cytomegalovirus exposure and HLA in healthy donors. The study sampled nominally healthy donors, though unrecorded immune exposures were likely. V gave up 6 bases and J gave up 8 bases; unmatched junction bases: 17. The CDR3 runs 17 residues. Germline V lookup: CDR1 MDHEN, CDR2 SYDVKM. PCR employed 60 Vbeta and 13 Jbeta primers. Profiled with immunoSEQ multiplex PCR; TCRdb holds only in-frame clones, not every one. This repertoire shows 99,000 or so clones, about 16% found once; its top ten account for over 0.65%. The chain employs TRBV28 and TRBJ1-2, with 11 bases matching TRBD1. Sample: PBMCs. The TCR originated in a female donor in good health and CMV-seronegative. The CDR3 loop is CASRATGTGGKAKGYTF. The CDR3, as DNA: TGTGCCAGCAGGGCTACCGGGACAGGGGGGAAGGCAAAGGGCTACACCTTC.